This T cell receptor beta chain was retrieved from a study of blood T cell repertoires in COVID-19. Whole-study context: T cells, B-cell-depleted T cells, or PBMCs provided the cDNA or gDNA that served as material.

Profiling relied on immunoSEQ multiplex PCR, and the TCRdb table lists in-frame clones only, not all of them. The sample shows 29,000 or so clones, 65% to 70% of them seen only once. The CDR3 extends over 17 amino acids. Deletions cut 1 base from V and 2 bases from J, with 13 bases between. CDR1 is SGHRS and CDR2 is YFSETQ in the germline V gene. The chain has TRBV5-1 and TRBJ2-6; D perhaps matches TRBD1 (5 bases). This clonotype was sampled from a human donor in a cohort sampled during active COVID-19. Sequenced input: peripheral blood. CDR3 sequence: CASSLNPGRTGANVLTF. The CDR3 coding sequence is TGCGCCAGCAGCTTGAATCCAGGGCGCACTGGGGCCAACGTCCTGACTTTC. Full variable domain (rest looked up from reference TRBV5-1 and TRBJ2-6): KAGVTQTPRYLIKTRGQQVTLSCSPISGHRSVSWYQQTPGQGLQFLFEYFSETQRNKGNFPGRFSGRQFSNSRSEMNVSTLELGDSALYLCASSLNPGRTGANVLTFGAGSRLTVL.